The clone carrying this TCR beta chain showed up many times. Its antigen is not identified. A second 7 to 11 cycle PCR used barcoded and J-beta primers. Each cDNA molecule received a tag from a template-switch adaptor that had 12 random nucleotides. Each CDR3 protein is one row after TCRdb ran MiXCR on the 5' RACE reads. The sample yields hundreds of thousands of distinct CDR3 sequences, 25% to 35% seen once. This sample was included in a study of blood T cells in healthy people across ages. Study conclusions and caveats: Long-lived donors carried more naive CD4+ cells and greater diversity than aged donors.

They isolated at least 6 million PBMCs from each sample. Sequencing was carried out using blood. This clonotype was obtained from a woman aged 80 or older in good health.

CDR3 in DNA: TGCAGTGCGCGCGGGGAGAGCTCCTATAATTCACCCCTCCACTTT. Translation gives CSARGESSYNSPLHF. The chain carries TRBV20-1 and TRBJ1-6, with D unclear. Germline V gives CDR1 DFQATT, CDR2 SNEGSKA (reference sequence). The CDR3 totals 15 residues. V lost 6 bases and J 0 bases, leaving 12 bases between the germline ends.